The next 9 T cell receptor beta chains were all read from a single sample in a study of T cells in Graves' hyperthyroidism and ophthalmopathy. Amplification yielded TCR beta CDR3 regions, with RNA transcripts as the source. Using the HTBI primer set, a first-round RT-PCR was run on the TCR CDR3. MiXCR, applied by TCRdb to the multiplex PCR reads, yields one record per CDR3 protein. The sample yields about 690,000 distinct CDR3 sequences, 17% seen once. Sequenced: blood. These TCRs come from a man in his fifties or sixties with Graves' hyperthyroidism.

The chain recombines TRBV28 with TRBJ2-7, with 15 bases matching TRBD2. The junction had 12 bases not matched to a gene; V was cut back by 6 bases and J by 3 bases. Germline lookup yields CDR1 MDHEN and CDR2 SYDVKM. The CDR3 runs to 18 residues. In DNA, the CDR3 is TGTGCCAGCAGACCCTGGACTAGCGGGAGGGCCGCGCGCTACGAGCAGTACTTC. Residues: CASRPWTSGRAARYEQYF.

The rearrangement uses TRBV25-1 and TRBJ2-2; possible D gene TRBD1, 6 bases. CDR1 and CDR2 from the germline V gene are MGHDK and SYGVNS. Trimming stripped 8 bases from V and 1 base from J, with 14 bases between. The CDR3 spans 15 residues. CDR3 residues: CASGSWTVNTGELFF. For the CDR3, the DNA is TGTGCCAGCGGCTCCTGGACAGTGAACACCGGGGAGCTGTTTTTT.

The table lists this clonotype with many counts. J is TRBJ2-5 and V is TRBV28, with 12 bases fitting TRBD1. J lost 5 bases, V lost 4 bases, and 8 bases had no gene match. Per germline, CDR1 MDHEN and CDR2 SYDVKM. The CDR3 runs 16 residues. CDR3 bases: TGTGCCAGCAGTTCCTCGGGACAGGGGGCTGGGGAGACCCAGTACTTC. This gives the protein CASSSSGQGAGETQYF.

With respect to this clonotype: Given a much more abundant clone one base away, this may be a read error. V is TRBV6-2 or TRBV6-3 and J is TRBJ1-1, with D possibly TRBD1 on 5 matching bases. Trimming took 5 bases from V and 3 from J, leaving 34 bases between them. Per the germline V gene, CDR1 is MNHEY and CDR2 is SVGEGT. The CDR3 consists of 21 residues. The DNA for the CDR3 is TGTGCCAGCAGTCACTTGGCCTTTAACCCCCAGGGAAATCGGGGCGACACTGAAGCTTTCTTT. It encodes CASSHLAFNPQGNRGDTEAFF.

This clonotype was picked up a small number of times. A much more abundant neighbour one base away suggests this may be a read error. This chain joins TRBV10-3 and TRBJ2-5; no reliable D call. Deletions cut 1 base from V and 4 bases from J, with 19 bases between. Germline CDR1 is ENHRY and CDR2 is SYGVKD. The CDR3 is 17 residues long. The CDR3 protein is CAISELAGWSGGETQYF. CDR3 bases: TGTGCCATCAGTGAGTTGGCAGGCTGGTCGGGTGGAGAGACCCAGTACTTC.

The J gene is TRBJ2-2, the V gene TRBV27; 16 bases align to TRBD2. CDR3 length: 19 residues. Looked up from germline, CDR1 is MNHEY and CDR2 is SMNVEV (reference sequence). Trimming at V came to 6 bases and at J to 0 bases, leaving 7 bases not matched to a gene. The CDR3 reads CASRPGLAGGTSNTGELFF. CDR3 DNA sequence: TGTGCCAGCAGGCCGGGACTAGCGGGAGGGACCTCGAACACCGGGGAGCTGTTTTTT.

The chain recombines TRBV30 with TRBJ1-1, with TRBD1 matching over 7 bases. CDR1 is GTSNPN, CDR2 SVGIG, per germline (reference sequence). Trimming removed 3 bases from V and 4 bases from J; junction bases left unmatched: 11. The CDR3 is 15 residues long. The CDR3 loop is CAWRVTGRGTTEAFF. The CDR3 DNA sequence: TGTGCCTGGAGGGTGACAGGGAGAGGGACCACTGAAGCTTTCTTT. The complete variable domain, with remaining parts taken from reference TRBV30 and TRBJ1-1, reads SQTIHQWPATLVQPVGSPLSLECTVEGTSNPNLYWYRQAAGRGLQLLFYSVGIGQISSEVPQNLSASRPQDRQFILSSKKLLLSDSGFYLCAWRVTGRGTTEAFFGQGTRLTVV.

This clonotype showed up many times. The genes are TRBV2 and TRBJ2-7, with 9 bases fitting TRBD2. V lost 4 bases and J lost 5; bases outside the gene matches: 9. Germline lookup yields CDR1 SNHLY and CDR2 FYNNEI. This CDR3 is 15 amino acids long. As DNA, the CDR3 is TGTGCCAGCAGTGGGGCTGAGCGGGAGGTCGACGAGCAGTACTTC. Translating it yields CASSGAEREVDEQYF.

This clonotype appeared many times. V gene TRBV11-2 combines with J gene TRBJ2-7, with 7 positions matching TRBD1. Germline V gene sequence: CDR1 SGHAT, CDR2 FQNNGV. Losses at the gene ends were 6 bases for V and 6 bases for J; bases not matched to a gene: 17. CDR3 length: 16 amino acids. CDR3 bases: TGTGCCAGCAGTTTTCAAGGACAGGCCCCCTCTGGCGAGCAGTACTTC. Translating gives CASSFQGQAPSGEQYF.